These 24 T cell receptor beta chains came from one sample sequenced in a study of blood T cell repertoires in COVID-19. The repertoire was sequenced with immunoSEQ multiplex PCR; TCRdb's copy has only in-frame clones and lacks some. The sample holds about 57,000 clones, about 90% seen once. Material for sequencing was peripheral blood. The source of these receptors is a woman over 75 with COVID-19, enrolled during active disease.

The chain recombines TRBV4-1 with TRBJ2-3, with 8 nucleotides matching TRBD2. Per germline, CDR1 MGHRA and CDR2 YSYEKL. CDR3 length: 15 residues. Unmatched junction bases numbered 4, after V lost 5 bases and J lost 0 bases. In DNA form, the CDR3 reads TGCGCCAGCAGCTTTAGCGGGGCTAGCACAGATACGCAGTATTTT. Translated, it gives CASSFSGASTDTQYF.

This clone showed up just a few times. The chain couples TRBV2 to TRBJ2-2; 9 bases align to TRBD2. This CDR3 spans 14 amino acids. The germline CDR1 and CDR2 sequences are SNHLY and FYNNEI. V dropped 7 bases and J dropped 7; count of bases not matched to a gene: 7. CDR3 sequence reads: CASTSSGVLGELFF. The CDR3, as DNA: TGTGCCAGCACATCTAGCGGGGTCCTCGGGGAGCTGTTTTTT.

The rearrangement joins TRBV4-2 to TRBJ2-3; TRBD2 agrees at 8 bases. Germline values: CDR1 LGHNA, CDR2 YNFKEQ. The CDR3 has 20 amino acids. The V gene end was trimmed by 1 base and the J gene end by 0 bases; junction bases not matched to a gene: 15. CDR3 amino acids: CASSQAIRSGGQPSTDTQYF. CDR3 DNA: TGTGCCAGCAGCCAAGCAATAAGGAGCGGGGGCCAACCTAGCACAGATACGCAGTATTTT.

V is TRBV20-1 and J is TRBJ2-2; no clear D. The CDR3 has 11 residues. Germline lookup yields CDR1 DFQATT and CDR2 SNEGSKA (reference sequence). Trimming took off 6 bases at V and 6 bases at J, with 8 bases between the two ends. CDR3 protein: CSATRAGELFF. The DNA for the CDR3 is TGCAGTGCAACCCGGGCCGGGGAGCTGTTTTTT.

The V and J genes are TRBV3-1 (or the pseudogene TRBV3-2) and TRBJ2-7; 10 bases map to TRBD1. This CDR3 has 14 residues. V shed 4 bases, J shed 3 bases, and the junction held 3 bases outside the gene matches. Per the germline V gene, CDR1 is LGHDT and CDR2 is YNNKEL (reference sequence). The chain's CDR3 is CASSRQGANYEQYF. The CDR3, as DNA: TGTGCCAGCAGCCGACAGGGGGCGAACTACGAGCAGTACTTC.

The chain couples TRBV19 to TRBJ1-2; D call uncertain. The germline V gene has CDR1 LNHDA and CDR2 SQIVND (reference sequence). The V end lost 7 bases, the J end lost 4 bases, and 10 bases lay between the germline ends. CDR3 size: 12 residues. CDR3 region: CASTSGIYGYTF. DNA for the CDR3: TGTGCCAGTACAAGCGGGATCTATGGCTACACCTTC.

This clone was seen a single time. The chain combines TRBV30 with TRBJ1-1; tentative D call: TRBD1 (5 bases). The CDR3 is 14 amino acids. Germline-derived CDR1 and CDR2 are GTSNPN and SVGIG (reference sequence). The ends were cut back, 1 base at V and 1 base at J, with 10 bases in the middle. In DNA, the CDR3 is TGTGCCTGGAGTGAGGGGAGGGGGAACACTGAAGCTTTCTTT. This encodes CAWSEGRGNTEAFF. The entire variable domain, with the rest obtained from reference TRBV30 and TRBJ1-1, is as follows: SQTIHQWPATLVQPVGSPLSLECTVEGTSNPNLYWYRQAAGRGLQLLFYSVGIGQISSEVPQNLSASRPQDRQFILSSKKLLLSDSGFYLCAWSEGRGNTEAFFGQGTRLTVV.

This clone was observed once. The V call is TRBV5-6, the J call TRBJ1-1, with 9 bases fitting TRBD1. This CDR3 spans 16 amino acids. V dropped 0 bases and J dropped 0; count of bases not matched to a gene: 3. Germline loops: CDR1 SGHDT, CDR2 YYEEEE. CDR3 in DNA: TGTGCCAGCAGCTTGGCCGGACAGGGGATGAACACTGAAGCTTTCTTT. It translates to CASSLAGQGMNTEAFF.

J is TRBJ2-1 and V is TRBV29-1; TRBD2 aligns across 10 bases. V dropped 7 bases and J dropped 5; count of bases not matched to a gene: 2. The germline V gene has CDR1 SQVTM and CDR2 ANQGSEA. CDR3 length: 12 residues. The CDR3 DNA sequence: TGCAGCGGTGGACTAGCGGACAATGAGCAGTTCTTC. Translation gives CSGGLADNEQFF.

This clone was detected only once. This rearrangement joins TRBV6-2 or TRBV6-3 to TRBJ2-3; 10 bases match TRBD2. J gave up 2 bases and V 5 bases, and 10 bases lay outside the gene matches. The CDR3 totals 17 residues. Germline values: CDR1 MNHEY, CDR2 SVGEGT. CDR3 protein: CASSKPGLAENTDTQYF. Here the CDR3 DNA reads TGTGCCAGCAGTAAACCCGGACTAGCGGAAAACACAGATACGCAGTATTTT.

The chain joins TRBV27 to TRBJ1-1; 7 bases map to TRBD1. The CDR3 loop spans 15 amino acids. Germline trimming cut 8 bases from V and 6 bases from J; bases unmatched to any gene: 15. CDR1 is MNHEY, CDR2 SMNVEV, per germline (reference sequence). CDR3 in DNA: TGTGCCAGCTCTTCGACAGGGTTAGGAACCCCTGAAGCTTTCTTT. This gives the protein CASSSTGLGTPEAFF.

This rearrangement joins TRBV6-5 to TRBJ1-2, with D possibly being TRBD1 (6 bases). This CDR3 is 15 amino acids long. The germline CDR1 and CDR2 sequences are MNHEY and SVGAGI. V gave up 6 bases and J gave up 3 bases, with 17 bases separating them. CDR3 region: CASSPRGGADYGYTF. The CDR3 bases are TGTGCCAGCAGCCCCCGGGGGGGCGCAGACTATGGCTACACCTTC.

This sequence joins TRBV21-1 and TRBJ2-2; the table's TRBD1 call for D was not verified on the DNA. TRBV21-1 is a pseudogene locus. The CDR3 spans 14 residues. CDR3 coding DNA: TGTGCGGCGGGCGGGACAGAGGACACCGGGGAGCTGTTTTTT. Translated: CAAGGTEDTGELFF.

The chain employs TRBV27 and TRBJ2-2; maybe TRBD2 (6 bases). From germline, CDR1 is MNHEY and CDR2 SMNVEV (reference sequence). Trimming shortened V by 3 bases and J by 3 bases, and 17 bases separated the two germline ends. CDR3 length equals 17 residues. CDR3 DNA: TGTGCCAGCAGTTTTAAGGAGGGATACGATTACACCGGGGAGCTGTTTTTT. Translation gives CASSFKEGYDYTGELFF.

The genes are TRBV30 and TRBJ1-6; D is ambiguous. Germline V gene data show CDR1 as GTSNPN and CDR2 as SVGIG (reference sequence). The V and J ends lost 3 bases and 5 bases respectively, with 8 bases between them. The length of the CDR3 is 13 residues. DNA for the CDR3: TGTGCCTGGAGGCGGGAAAATAATTCACCCCTCCACTTT. Its protein product is CAWRRENNSPLHF.

V is TRBV29-1 and J is TRBJ2-7; 8 bases match TRBD1. The CDR3 consists of 14 residues. V lost 6 bases to trimming and J lost 7 bases; unmatched junction nucleotides: 14. CDR1 and CDR2 (germline): SQVTM, ANQGSEA. This CDR3 is CSVGLDRVSWEQYF. In DNA, the CDR3 is TGCAGCGTGGGATTGGACAGGGTCTCCTGGGAGCAGTACTTC.

V and J are TRBV2 and TRBJ2-1; a possible D gene is TRBD1 (6 bases). The CDR3 covers 13 residues. V gave up 4 bases and J gave up 4 bases, with 8 bases separating them. CDR1 is SNHLY, CDR2 FYNNEI, per germline. The CDR3 sequence is CASSVRGYNEQFF. The CDR3 coding sequence is TGTGCCAGCAGTGTTAGGGGGTACAATGAGCAGTTCTTC.

The chain joins TRBV5-1 to TRBJ1-2, with D perhaps TRBD1 (5 bases). The CDR3 extends over 15 amino acids. Germline assignment: CDR1 SGHRS and CDR2 YFSETQ. V lost 0 bases, J lost 0 bases, and 9 bases lay in between. The CDR3 reads CASSLGQPTNYGYTF. CDR3 bases: TGCGCCAGCAGCTTGGGACAGCCGACTAACTATGGCTACACCTTC.

V gene TRBV9 combines with J gene TRBJ2-1; 8 bases are shared with TRBD1. V lost 2 bases to trimming and J lost 0 bases; unmatched junction nucleotides: 4. CDR1 and CDR2 (germline): SGDLS, YYNGEE. The CDR3 has 16 amino acids. CDR3 nucleotide sequence: TGTGCCAGCAGCGTGACCGGGACAGGCTCCTACAATGAGCAGTTCTTC. Residues: CASSVTGTGSYNEQFF.

This chain links TRBV29-1 with TRBJ2-1, with a weak D call TRBD2 (5 bases). V lost 5 bases, J lost 13 bases, and 18 bases lay in between. In germline, CDR1 is SQVTM, CDR2 ANQGSEA. This CDR3 has 12 residues. CDR3 region: CSVPPGPPGQFF. DNA of the CDR3: TGCAGCGTTCCCCCGGGCCCCCCGGGACAGTTCTTC.

The chain carries TRBV5-4 and TRBJ1-2, with D maybe TRBD1 (5 bases). The V end lost 2 bases, the J end lost 5 bases, and 16 bases lay between the germline ends. This CDR3 spans 15 amino acids. Germline V gives CDR1 SGHNT, CDR2 YYREEE (reference sequence). CDR3 amino acids: CASSLSTGSVYGYTF. CDR3 coding DNA: TGTGCCAGCAGCTTAAGTACAGGTTCCGTTTATGGCTACACCTTC.

The chain couples TRBV19 to TRBJ2-7, with TRBD2 matching over 10 bases. Germline trimming cut 7 bases from V and 4 bases from J; bases unmatched to any gene: 10. Germline V gene data show CDR1 as LNHDA and CDR2 as SQIVND (reference sequence). The CDR3 has 15 amino acids. The CDR3 protein is CASTHPAGGTYEQYF. The CDR3 nucleotides read TGTGCCAGTACCCACCCAGCGGGGGGGACTTACGAGCAGTACTTC.

The V gene is TRBV29-1, the J gene TRBJ2-5, with 8 bases fitting TRBD2. The CDR3 loop spans 13 amino acids. Germline V gene sequence: CDR1 SQVTM, CDR2 ANQGSEA. J was trimmed by 4 bases and V by 5 bases; bases with no gene match: 6. In nucleotides, the CDR3 is TGCAGCGTTTCCGGGGGGGTGTCAGAGACCCAGTACTTC. Its translation is CSVSGGVSETQYF.

This chain connects TRBV11-2 to TRBJ1-2; D is possibly TRBD1 (5 bases). CDR1 is SGHAT and CDR2 is FQNNGV in the germline V gene. V gave up 3 bases and J gave up 0 bases, with 14 bases separating them. This CDR3 region has 16 residues. This CDR3 is CASSLWRQKSNYGYTF. In nucleotides, the CDR3 is TGTGCCAGCAGCTTGTGGAGACAGAAGTCTAACTATGGCTACACCTTC.